The text below deals with one TCR beta chain. The target antigen is unknown. TCR alpha and beta CDR3 regions were amplified from RNA using iRepertoire nested multiplex PCR. One-step reverse transcription and amplification started from around 100-400 ng of tissue mRNA or PBMC total RNA. Each CDR3 protein gets one entry after TCRdb re-called the multiplex PCR reads with MiXCR. The sample includes around 150,000 distinct CDR3 sequences, approximately 40% of them seen just once. This record comes from a study of glioma-infiltrating T cells. Study-level points and caveats: Non-neoplastic patients had below-expected tissue-blood divergence, while all gliomas exceeded expectation.

This CDR3 contains 15 residues. Per germline, CDR1 MNHEY and CDR2 SVGEGT. V lost 6 bases, J lost 8 bases, and 20 bases lay in between. This chain joins TRBV6-2 or TRBV6-3 and TRBJ2-1, with D possibly TRBD2 on 7 matching bases. The sample was glioma tissue, nonneoplastic brain tissue, or PBMCs (not recorded which). The clonotype was recovered from a human donor with low-grade glioma or glioblastoma, undergoing nonglioma brain surgery, or in good health (not recorded which). The CDR3 nucleotides are TGTGCCAGCAGAACCGGGGGCGGGAGCGACTATGAGCAGTTCTTC. Translated: CASRTGGGSDYEQFF.